This T cell receptor beta chain was sequenced for a study of Ad26.COV2.S vaccination and SARS-CoV-2 variants. The wider study: The COV1001 Ad26.COV2.S trial arm included the donor.

Treatment meaning: around 19 received Ad26.COV2.S at low or high dose, single or two shots; 5 received placebo; per-sample allocation not given. Repertoires come from day 63 after the first vaccine or placebo injection. Clones were sequenced by immunoSEQ multiplex PCR, and TCRdb holds only the in-frame ones, with some missing. The repertoire holds about 680,000 clones, with around 89% as singletons. This clonotype was obtained from a person aged 18-60 years who received the Ad26.COV2.S COVID-19 vaccine or a placebo. This specimen was peripheral blood, taken in a trial of Ad26.COV2.S vaccine versus placebo.

CDR3 loop: CEGIYQETQYF. As DNA, the CDR3 is TGCGAAGGTATTTACCAAGAGACCCAGTACTTC. This chain uses TRBV20-1 with TRBJ2-5; D gene uncertain. The germline CDR1 and CDR2 sequences are DFQATT and SNEGSKA (reference sequence). The CDR3 extends over 11 amino acids.